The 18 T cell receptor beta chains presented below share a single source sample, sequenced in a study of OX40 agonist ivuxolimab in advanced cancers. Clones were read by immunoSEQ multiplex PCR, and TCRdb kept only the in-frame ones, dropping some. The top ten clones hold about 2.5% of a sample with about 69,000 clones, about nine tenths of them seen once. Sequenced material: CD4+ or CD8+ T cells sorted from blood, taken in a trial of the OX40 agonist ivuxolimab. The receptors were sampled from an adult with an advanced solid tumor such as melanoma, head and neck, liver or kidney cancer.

The DNA for the CDR3 is TGTGCCAGCAGCTTGGGACAGTTTTTTGGCGGCCACACCTTC. Its protein product is CASSLGQFFGGHTF. V gene TRBV5-6 combines with J gene TRBJ1-2; a weak D match, TRBD1 (5 bases). The V end was cut by 0 bases, the J end by 12 bases, with 18 bases between. Germline assignment: CDR1 SGHDT and CDR2 YYEEEE. The CDR3 contains 14 residues.

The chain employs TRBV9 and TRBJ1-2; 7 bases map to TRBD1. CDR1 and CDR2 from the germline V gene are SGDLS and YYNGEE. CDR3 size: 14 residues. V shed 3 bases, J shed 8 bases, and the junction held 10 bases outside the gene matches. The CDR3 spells CASSATHRGSGYTF. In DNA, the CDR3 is TGTGCCAGCAGCGCCACCCACAGGGGATCAGGCTACACCTTC. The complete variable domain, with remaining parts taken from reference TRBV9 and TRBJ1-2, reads DSGVTQTPKHLITATGQRVTLRCSPRSGDLSVYWYQQSLDQGLQFLIQYYNGEERAKGNILERFSAQQFPDLHSELNLSSLELGDSALYFCASSATHRGSGYTFGSGTRLTVV.

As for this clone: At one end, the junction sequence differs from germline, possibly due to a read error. The CDR3, as DNA: TGTGCCAGCAACTTATGGACAGTGAACACCGGGGAGCTGTTTTTT. Translated: CASNLWTVNTGELFF. The V and J genes are TRBV7-2 and TRBJ2-2; D is perhaps TRBD1 (6 bases). This CDR3 contains 15 residues. Germline lookup yields CDR1 SGHTA and CDR2 FQGNSA.

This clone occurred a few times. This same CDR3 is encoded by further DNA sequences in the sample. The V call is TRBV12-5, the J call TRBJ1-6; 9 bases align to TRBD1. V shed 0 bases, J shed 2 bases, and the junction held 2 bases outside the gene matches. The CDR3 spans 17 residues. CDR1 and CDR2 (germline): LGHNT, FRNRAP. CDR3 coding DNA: TGTGCTAGTGGTTTGGTACAGGGGGCTACCTATAATTCACCCCTCCACTTT. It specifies CASGLVQGATYNSPLHF.

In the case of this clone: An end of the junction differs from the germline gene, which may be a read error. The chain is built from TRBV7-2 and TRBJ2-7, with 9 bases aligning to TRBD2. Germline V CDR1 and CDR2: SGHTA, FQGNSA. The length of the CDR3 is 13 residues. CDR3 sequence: CASSLAGSYEQYF. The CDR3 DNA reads TGTGCCAGCAGCCTAGCGGGGAGTTACGAGCAGTACTTC. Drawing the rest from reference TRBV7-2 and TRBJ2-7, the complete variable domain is GAGVSQSPSNKVTEKGKDVELRCDPISGHTALYWYRQSLGQGLEFLIYFQGNSAPDKSGLPSDRFSAERTGGSVSTLTIQRTQQEDSAVYLCASSLAGSYEQYFGPGTRLTVT.

The DNA of the CDR3 is TGCGCCAGCAGCCTGGATAGCAATCAGCCCCAGCATTTT. Translating gives CASSLDSNQPQHF. This chain joins TRBV4-3 and TRBJ1-5; no reliable D call. The V gene's germline CDR1 is LGHNA and CDR2 YSLEER. The CDR3 covers 13 residues. The V end lost 4 bases, the J end lost 0 bases, and 4 bases lay between the germline ends.

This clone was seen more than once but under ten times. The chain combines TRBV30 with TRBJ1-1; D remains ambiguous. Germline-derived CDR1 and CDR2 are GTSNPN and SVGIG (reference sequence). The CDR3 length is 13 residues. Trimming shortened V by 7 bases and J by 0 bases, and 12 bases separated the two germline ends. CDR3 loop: CAFAVLMNTEAFF. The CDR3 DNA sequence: TGTGCCTTCGCGGTACTGATGAACACTGAAGCTTTCTTT.

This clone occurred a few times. CDR3 sequence (DNA): TGTGCCAGCAGCTTATCCCCAAAACGGGGGTACGGGGCCAACGTCCTGACTTTC. Translating it yields CASSLSPKRGYGANVLTF. The chain employs TRBV5-6 and TRBJ2-6; D might be TRBD2 (6 bases). From germline, CDR1 is SGHDT and CDR2 YYEEEE. There are 18 residues in the CDR3. Trimming left V 2 bases short and J 4 bases short, with 19 bases between.

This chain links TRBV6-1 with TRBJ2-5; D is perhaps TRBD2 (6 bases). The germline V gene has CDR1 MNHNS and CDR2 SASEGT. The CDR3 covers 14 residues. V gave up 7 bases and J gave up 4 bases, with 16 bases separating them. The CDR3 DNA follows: TGTGCCAGCACTAGGGCGGGATGGGGAGAGACCCAGTACTTC. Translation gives CASTRAGWGETQYF.

CDR3 region: CASSLAQNTGELFF. CDR3 DNA sequence: TGTGCCAGCAGCTTAGCCCAGAACACCGGGGAGCTGTTTTTT. This chain connects TRBV7-2 to TRBJ2-2; D is unclear. CDR3 length: 14 residues. The germline gives CDR1 SGHTA, CDR2 FQGNSA. Trimming cost V 0 bases and J 1 base, with 3 bases left between them. Full variable domain (missing parts from reference TRBV7-2 and TRBJ2-2): GAGVSQSPSNKVTEKGKDVELRCDPISGHTALYWYRQSLGQGLEFLIYFQGNSAPDKSGLPSDRFSAERTGGSVSTLTIQRTQQEDSAVYLCASSLAQNTGELFFGEGSRLTVL.

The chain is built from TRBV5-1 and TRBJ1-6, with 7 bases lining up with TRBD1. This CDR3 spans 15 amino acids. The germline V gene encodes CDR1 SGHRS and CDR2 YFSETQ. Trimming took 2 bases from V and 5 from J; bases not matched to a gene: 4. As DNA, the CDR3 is TGCGCCAGCAGCTTCGGGACAGCCGATAATTCACCCCTCCACTTT. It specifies CASSFGTADNSPLHF. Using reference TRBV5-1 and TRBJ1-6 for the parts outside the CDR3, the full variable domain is KAGVTQTPRYLIKTRGQQVTLSCSPISGHRSVSWYQQTPGQGLQFLFEYFSETQRNKGNFPGRFSGRQFSNSRSEMNVSTLELGDSALYLCASSFGTADNSPLHFGNGTRLTVT.

CDR3 sequence (DNA): TGTGCCAGCAGCCCCCCGGGAAAAGCCTACGAGCAGTACTTC. Translated, it gives CASSPPGKAYEQYF. This chain links TRBV14 with TRBJ2-7; D might be TRBD2 (5 bases). CDR1 and CDR2 from the germline V gene are SGHDN and FVKESK. This CDR3 has 14 residues. Trimming took off 4 bases at V and 2 bases at J, with 12 bases between the two ends.

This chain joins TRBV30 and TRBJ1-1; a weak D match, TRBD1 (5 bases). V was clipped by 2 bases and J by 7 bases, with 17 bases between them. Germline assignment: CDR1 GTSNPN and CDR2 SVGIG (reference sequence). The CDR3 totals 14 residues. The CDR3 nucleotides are TGTGCCTGGAGTAATCCCGCGGGGGTGATTGAAGCTTTCTTT. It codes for CAWSNPAGVIEAFF. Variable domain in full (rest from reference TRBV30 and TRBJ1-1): SQTIHQWPATLVQPVGSPLSLECTVEGTSNPNLYWYRQAAGRGLQLLFYSVGIGQISSEVPQNLSASRPQDRQFILSSKKLLLSDSGFYLCAWSNPAGVIEAFFGQGTRLTVV.

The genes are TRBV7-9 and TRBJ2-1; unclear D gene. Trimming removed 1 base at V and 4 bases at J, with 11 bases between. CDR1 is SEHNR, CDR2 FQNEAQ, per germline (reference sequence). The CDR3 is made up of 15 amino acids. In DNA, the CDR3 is TGTGCCAGCAGCTTAGTCAGGACGCTGTACAATGAGCAGTTCTTC. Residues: CASSLVRTLYNEQFF. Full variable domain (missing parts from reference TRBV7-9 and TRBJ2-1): DTGVSQNPRHKITKRGQNVTFRCDPISEHNRLYWYRQTLGQGPEFLTYFQNEAQLEKSRLLSDRFSAERPKGSFSTLEIQRTEQGDSAMYLCASSLVRTLYNEQFFGPGTRLTVL.

The CDR3 DNA reads as TGTGCCAGTACCTGGGGGGGTCGCTCCTACAATGAGCAGTTCTTC. Residues: CASTWGGRSYNEQFF. This chain joins TRBV19 and TRBJ2-1, with TRBD2 matching 7 bases. J lost 0 bases, V lost 7 bases, and 6 bases had no gene match. This CDR3 comprises 15 residues. Per the germline V gene, CDR1 is LNHDA and CDR2 is SQIVND (reference sequence).

The CDR3 region is CASSPQGSANEKLFF. Here the CDR3 DNA reads TGTGCCAGCAGTCCTCAGGGATCGGCTAATGAAAAACTGTTTTTT. The chain links TRBV2 to TRBJ1-4; weak D call: TRBD1 (5 bases). The germline gives CDR1 SNHLY, CDR2 FYNNEI. The V gene lost 5 bases and the J gene lost 3 bases, with 13 bases spanning the gap. The CDR3 spans 15 residues.

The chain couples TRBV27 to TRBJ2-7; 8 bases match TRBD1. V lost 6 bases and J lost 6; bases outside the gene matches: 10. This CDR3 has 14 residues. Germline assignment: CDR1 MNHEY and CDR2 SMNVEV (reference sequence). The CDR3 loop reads CASRTLTGEAEQYF. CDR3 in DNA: TGTGCCAGCAGGACATTGACAGGGGAGGCCGAGCAGTACTTC.

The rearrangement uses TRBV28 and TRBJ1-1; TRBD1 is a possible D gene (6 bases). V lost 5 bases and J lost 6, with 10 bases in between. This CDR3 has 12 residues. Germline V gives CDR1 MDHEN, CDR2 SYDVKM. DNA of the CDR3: TGTGCCAGCAGTATGACAGGAGCTGAAGCTTTCTTT. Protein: CASSMTGAEAFF.